These T cell receptor beta chains were read from a single sample in a study of blood T cell repertoires in COVID-19. Only in-frame clones appear in the TCRdb table, and some are missing; sequencing was by immunoSEQ multiplex PCR. This sample yields about 29,000 clones, of which approximately 85% are seen a single time; around 30% belongs to the top ten. Sequencing was carried out using peripheral blood. These TCRs come from an elderly woman with COVID-19, enrolled during active disease. Each CDR3 is given without its conserved first and last residue. The order of the fields is V gene, J gene, CDR3 protein.

TRBV18,TRBJ1-1,ASSSTMGARNSEAF
TRBV18,TRBJ1-2,ASSPGDRGGGYT
TRBV2,TRBJ2-1,ASSEGRQNNEQF
TRBV19,TRBJ2-3,ASSTTGSRGDTQY
TRBV11-2,TRBJ2-3,ASSWGQGVTQY
TRBV7-3,TRBJ1-2,ASSPQTGDGYT
TRBV19,TRBJ2-1,ASSVRGQGAISSYNEQF
TRBV6-6,TRBJ2-4,ASTSFRDSPSDIQY
TRBV9,TRBJ1-6,ASSVTDSYSPLH
TRBV3-1/TRBV3-2,TRBJ2-2,ASSQELAGGLF
TRBV5-6,TRBJ2-3,ASSLDTYTDTQY
TRBV6-5,TRBJ2-7,ASSTRAGGTYEQY
TRBV15,TRBJ1-6,ATSTFRQGDNSPLH
TRBV19,TRBJ1-5,ASRYRGDQPQH
TRBV27,TRBJ1-6,ASSARQGYNSPLH
TRBV7-6,TRBJ1-1,ASSSEVGTEAF
TRBV10-2,TRBJ2-7,ASRVRTSGGGEQY
TRBV4-2,TRBJ1-4,ASSQELDRGRLGEKLF
TRBV6-5,TRBJ2-3,ASRFPPGTQY
TRBV7-6,TRBJ2-5,ASSLGTSGGQETQY
TRBV19,TRBJ2-5,ASSISGATLAY
TRBV18,TRBJ1-2,ASSQVDSTYGYT
TRBV7-9,TRBJ2-7,ASSLVQGEQY
TRBV20-1,TRBJ1-2,SAPGNYGYT
TRBV5-1,TRBJ1-2,ASSSGQGGYGYT
TRBV14,TRBJ1-1,ASSQDLQGRTEAF
TRBV10-3,TRBJ2-1,AISDPGLGLRRAQF
TRBV28,TRBJ1-2,ASSSPSGQGNYGYT
TRBV5-5,TRBJ2-3,ASSLEWGADTQY
TRBV19,TRBJ1-1,ASIQTRDRPEAF
TRBV11-2,TRBJ1-2,ASSNPGGGYT
TRBV5-1,TRBJ2-1,ASSLTSGGDEQF
TRBV3-1/TRBV3-2,TRBJ2-3,ASSQWDSGDSDTQY
TRBV27,TRBJ2-3,ASSLLPGDTQY
TRBV19,TRBJ1-4,ASSITGYEKLF
TRBV5-4,TRBJ2-1,ASSLGGGLNNEQF
TRBV10-2,TRBJ1-5,ASTGGAGQPQH
TRBV6-5,TRBJ1-5,ASSSSGRDNQPQH
TRBV13,TRBJ1-6,ASSLSAGATYNSPLH
TRBV19,TRBJ2-2,ASRRPGGGTGELF
TRBV12-5,TRBJ2-6,ASVKSGGGLSGANVLT